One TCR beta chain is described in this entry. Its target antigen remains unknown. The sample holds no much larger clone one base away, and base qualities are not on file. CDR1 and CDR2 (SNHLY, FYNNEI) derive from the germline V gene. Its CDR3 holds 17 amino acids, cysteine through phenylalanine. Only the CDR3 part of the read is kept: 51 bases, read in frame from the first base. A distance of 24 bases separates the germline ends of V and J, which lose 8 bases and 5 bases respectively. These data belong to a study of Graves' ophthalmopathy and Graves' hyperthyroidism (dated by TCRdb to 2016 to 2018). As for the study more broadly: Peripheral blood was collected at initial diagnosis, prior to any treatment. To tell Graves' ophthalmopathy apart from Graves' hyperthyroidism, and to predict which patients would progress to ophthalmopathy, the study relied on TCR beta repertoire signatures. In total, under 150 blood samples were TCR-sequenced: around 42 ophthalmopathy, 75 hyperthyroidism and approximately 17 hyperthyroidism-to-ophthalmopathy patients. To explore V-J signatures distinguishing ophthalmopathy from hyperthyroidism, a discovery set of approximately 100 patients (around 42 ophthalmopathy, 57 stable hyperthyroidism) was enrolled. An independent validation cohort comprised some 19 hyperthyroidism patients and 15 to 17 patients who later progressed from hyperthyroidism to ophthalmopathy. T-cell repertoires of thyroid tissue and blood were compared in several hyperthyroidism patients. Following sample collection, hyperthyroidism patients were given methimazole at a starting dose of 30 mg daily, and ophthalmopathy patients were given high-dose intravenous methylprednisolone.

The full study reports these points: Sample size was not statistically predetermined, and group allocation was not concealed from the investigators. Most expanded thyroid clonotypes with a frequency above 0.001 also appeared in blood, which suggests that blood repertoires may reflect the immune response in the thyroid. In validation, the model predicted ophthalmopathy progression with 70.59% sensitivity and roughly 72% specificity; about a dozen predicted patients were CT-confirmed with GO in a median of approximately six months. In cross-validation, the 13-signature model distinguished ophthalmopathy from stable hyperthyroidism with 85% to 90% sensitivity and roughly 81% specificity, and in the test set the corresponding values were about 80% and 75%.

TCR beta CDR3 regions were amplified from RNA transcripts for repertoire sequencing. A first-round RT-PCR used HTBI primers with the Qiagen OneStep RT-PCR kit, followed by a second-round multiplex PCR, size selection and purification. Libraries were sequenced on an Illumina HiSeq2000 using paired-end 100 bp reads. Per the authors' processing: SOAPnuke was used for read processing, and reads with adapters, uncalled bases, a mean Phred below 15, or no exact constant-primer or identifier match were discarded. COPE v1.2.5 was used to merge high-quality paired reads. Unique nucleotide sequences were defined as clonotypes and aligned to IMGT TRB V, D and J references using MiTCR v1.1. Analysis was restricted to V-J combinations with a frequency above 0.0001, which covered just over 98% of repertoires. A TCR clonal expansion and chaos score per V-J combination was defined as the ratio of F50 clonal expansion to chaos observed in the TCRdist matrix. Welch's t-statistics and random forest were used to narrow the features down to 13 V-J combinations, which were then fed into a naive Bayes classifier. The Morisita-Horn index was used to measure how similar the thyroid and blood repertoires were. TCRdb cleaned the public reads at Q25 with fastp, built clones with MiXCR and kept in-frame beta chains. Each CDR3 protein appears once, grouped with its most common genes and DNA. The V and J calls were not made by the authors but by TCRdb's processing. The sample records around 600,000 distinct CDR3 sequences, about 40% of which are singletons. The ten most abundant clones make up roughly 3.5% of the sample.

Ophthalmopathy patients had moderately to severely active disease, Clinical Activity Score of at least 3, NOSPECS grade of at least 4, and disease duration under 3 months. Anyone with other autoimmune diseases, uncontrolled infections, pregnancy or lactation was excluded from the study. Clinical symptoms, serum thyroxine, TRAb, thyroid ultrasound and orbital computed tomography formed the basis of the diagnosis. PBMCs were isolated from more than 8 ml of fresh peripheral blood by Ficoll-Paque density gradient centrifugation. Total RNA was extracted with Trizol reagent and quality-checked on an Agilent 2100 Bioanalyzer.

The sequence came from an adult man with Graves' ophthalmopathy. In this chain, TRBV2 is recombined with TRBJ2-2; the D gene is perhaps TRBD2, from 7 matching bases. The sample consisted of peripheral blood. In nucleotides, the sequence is TGTGCCAGCGGAGACGGGGGGCTTTCGTTGGGGACCGGGGAGCTGTTTTTT. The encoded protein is CASGDGGLSLGTGELFF.